The 12 T cell receptor beta chains given below trace back to one sample, sequenced in a study of blood T cell repertoires in COVID-19. Profiled with immunoSEQ multiplex PCR; TCRdb holds only in-frame clones, not every one. The table shows fewer than 100,000 clones, with about 93% occurring only once. The sequenced material came from peripheral blood. The origin of the receptors is a woman aged 80 or older with acute or convalescent COVID-19.

The chain links TRBV19 to TRBJ2-7; TRBD1 agrees at 8 bases. This CDR3 spans 14 amino acids. Germline trimming cut 3 bases from V and 6 bases from J; bases unmatched to any gene: 7. Germline-derived CDR1 and CDR2 are LNHDA and SQIVND (reference sequence). The DNA of the CDR3 is TGTGCCAGTAGTATTTCGGGACAGGTAGGCGAGCAGTACTTC. Translated, it gives CASSISGQVGEQYF.

The chain is built from TRBV10-2 and TRBJ2-2; D may be TRBD2 (6 bases). Germline V CDR1 and CDR2: WSHSY, SAAADI. The length of the CDR3 is 15 residues. V was pared by 6 bases and J by 2 bases, with 13 bases between. CDR3 coding DNA: TGCGCCAGCAGCCCACTAGCAGACAACACCGGGGAGCTGTTTTTT. Amino acids: CASSPLADNTGELFF.

This chain connects TRBV5-1 to TRBJ2-7, with D tentatively TRBD2 (6 bases). The V gene's germline CDR1 is SGHRS and CDR2 YFSETQ. The CDR3 runs 12 residues. V lost 7 bases and J 4 bases, leaving 12 bases between the germline ends. CDR3 nucleotide sequence: TGCGCCAGCGGTACCGGGAGATACGAGCAGTACTTC. It translates to CASGTGRYEQYF.

V and J are TRBV7-2 and TRBJ1-4; 7 bases map to TRBD1. V dropped 5 bases and J dropped 8; count of bases not matched to a gene: 8. There are 14 residues in the CDR3. Germline lookup yields CDR1 SGHTA and CDR2 FQGNSA. The CDR3, as DNA: TGTGCCAGCAGCCTAGACAGGGTTAGGGAAAAACTGTTTTTT. Protein sequence: CASSLDRVREKLFF.

The chain combines TRBV7-3 with TRBJ2-2; 8 nucleotides align to TRBD2. This CDR3 contains 17 residues. CDR1 and CDR2 from the germline V gene are SGHTA and FQGTGA. Unmatched junction bases numbered 9, after V lost 2 bases and J lost 4 bases. This CDR3 is CASSLRAGGAGTGELFF. Here the CDR3 DNA reads TGTGCCAGCAGCTTACGGGCCGGGGGGGCGGGCACCGGGGAGCTGTTTTTT.

V gene TRBV3-1 (or the pseudogene TRBV3-2) combines with J gene TRBJ2-5, with 10 bases fitting TRBD1. Germline-derived CDR1 and CDR2 are LGHDT and YNNKEL (reference sequence). Trimming cost V 1 base and J 5 bases; bases outside gene matches: 7. This CDR3 is built from 16 residues. The CDR3 sequence: CASSQVQDRGQETQYF. In DNA, the CDR3 is TGTGCCAGCAGCCAAGTGCAAGACAGGGGGCAGGAGACCCAGTACTTC.

V and J are TRBV19 and TRBJ1-4; TRBD1 agrees at 9 bases. Germline V CDR1 and CDR2: LNHDA, SQIVND (reference sequence). Germline trimming cut 6 bases from V and 8 bases from J; bases unmatched to any gene: 4. The CDR3 extends over 13 amino acids. CDR3 region: CASRRTGEEKLFF. The CDR3 bases are TGTGCCAGTAGGAGGACAGGGGAAGAAAAACTGTTTTTT.

The rearrangement joins TRBV28 to TRBJ2-7; D unclear. The CDR3 extends over 13 amino acids. CDR1 is MDHEN, CDR2 SYDVKM, per germline. Trimming took 6 bases from V and 4 from J, leaving 13 bases between them. This chain's CDR3 is CASRPAQTYEQYF. The CDR3 DNA is TGTGCCAGCAGACCCGCCCAGACTTACGAGCAGTACTTC.

The rearrangement uses TRBV19 and TRBJ2-2, with 9 bases fitting TRBD1. The CDR3 sequence is 15 residues long. J gave up 4 bases and V 5 bases, and 5 bases lay outside the gene matches. Germline values: CDR1 LNHDA, CDR2 SQIVND (reference sequence). The CDR3 DNA follows: TGTGCCAGTAGTCCGCGGACAGGGGCCACCGGGGAGCTGTTTTTT. It translates to CASSPRTGATGELFF. The full variable domain, rest sourced from reference TRBV19 and TRBJ2-2, is DGGITQSPKYLFRKEGQNVTLSCEQNLNHDAMYWYRQDPGQGLRLIYYSQIVNDFQKGDIAEGYSVSREKKESFPLTVTSAQKNPTAFYLCASSPRTGATGELFFGEGSRLTVL.

The V call is TRBV7-8, the J call TRBJ2-5; maybe TRBD2 (6 bases). CDR1 and CDR2 from the germline V gene are SGHVS and FQNEAQ. V lost 4 bases to trimming and J lost 5 bases, with 14 bases between them. The CDR3 sequence is 14 residues long. The CDR3 spells CASSSLSGRETQYF. For the CDR3, the DNA is TGTGCCAGCAGCTCTTTGTCGGGGAGGGAGACCCAGTACTTC.

V is TRBV7-2 and J is TRBJ1-1; no clear D. The ends were cut back, 5 bases at V and 3 bases at J, with 7 bases in the middle. The CDR3 is 12 amino acids. Germline CDR1 is SGHTA and CDR2 is FQGNSA. The CDR3 DNA sequence: TGTGCCAGCAGCAAGAGTTACACTGAAGCTTTCTTT. Protein sequence: CASSKSYTEAFF.

This chain links TRBV5-6 with TRBJ1-6, with 8 bases identical to TRBD1. Trimming removed 5 bases from V and 6 bases from J; junction bases left unmatched: 4. CDR1 and CDR2 (germline): SGHDT, YYEEEE. The CDR3 loop spans 14 amino acids. The CDR3 sequence is CASRRDRFNSPLHF. CDR3 DNA sequence: TGTGCCAGCAGACGGGACAGGTTTAATTCACCCCTCCACTTT.